This T cell receptor beta chain emerged from a study of blood T cell repertoires in COVID-19. Turning to the study itself: Collection of acute and convalescent COVID-19 samples took place in the United States, Italy and Spain.

Assay: immunoSEQ multiplex PCR; the TCRdb copy retains only in-frame clones and omits some. The sample holds around 130,000 clones, about 89% seen once. Looked up from germline, CDR1 is SGHRS and CDR2 is YFSETQ. V shed 3 bases and J 8 bases; nucleotides not matched to a gene: 7. The CDR3 runs 14 residues. The genes are TRBV5-1 and TRBJ1-4, with 7 bases identical to TRBD1. The sequence was obtained from a man in his forties or fifties with active or convalescent COVID-19. Material: peripheral blood. The CDR3 is CASSSTGKYEKLFF. CDR3 DNA sequence: TGCGCCAGCAGCTCGACAGGGAAGTACGAAAAACTGTTTTTT. Full variable domain (missing parts from reference TRBV5-1 and TRBJ1-4): KAGVTQTPRYLIKTRGQQVTLSCSPISGHRSVSWYQQTPGQGLQFLFEYFSETQRNKGNFPGRFSGRQFSNSRSEMNVSTLELGDSALYLCASSSTGKYEKLFFGSGTQLSVL.